The 16 T cell receptor beta chains given below trace back to one sample, sequenced in a study of cytomegalovirus exposure and HLA in healthy donors. With 60 Vbeta and 13 Jbeta primers, the PCR was carried out. Some clones are missing from TCRdb's copy, which holds only in-frame ones; the method was immunoSEQ multiplex PCR. The top ten clones hold 1% to 1.5% of a sample with 150,000 to 200,000 clones, over 75% of them seen once. The sample was PBMCs. All receptors derive from a man between 45 and 60 years old in good health and CMV-seropositive.

The chain couples TRBV2 to TRBJ2-1; TRBD2 matches 7 bases. Trimming took 8 bases from V and 5 from J; bases not matched to a gene: 9. Per germline, CDR1 SNHLY and CDR2 FYNNEI. CDR3 length: 14 residues. CDR3 sequence: CASGREAGHNEQFF. CDR3 DNA sequence: TGTGCCAGCGGCCGGGAGGCCGGCCACAATGAGCAGTTCTTC.

This clone showed up just once. The chain couples TRBV6-5 to TRBJ2-7; D perhaps matches TRBD2 (6 bases). The length of the CDR3 is 16 residues. Germline lookup yields CDR1 MNHEY and CDR2 SVGAGI. V was clipped by 1 base and J by 3 bases, with 16 bases between them. CDR3 DNA: TGTGCCAGCAGTTACTTGTCCGGGGGTTCGGGCTACGAGCAGTACTTC. It codes for CASSYLSGGSGYEQYF.

This clone was seen once. The chain is built from TRBV19 and TRBJ2-7; the D gene is possibly TRBD2 (6 bases). Germline CDR1 LNHDA, CDR2 SQIVND (reference sequence). Trimming shortened V by 3 bases and J by 1 base, and 13 bases separated the two germline ends. The CDR3 covers 15 residues. CDR3 sequence: CASSMEGGASYEQYF. DNA for the CDR3: TGTGCCAGTAGTATGGAGGGCGGCGCATCCTACGAGCAGTACTTC.

This sequence joins TRBV9 and TRBJ1-3; D unclear. The CDR3 spans 16 residues. Germline V gene sequence: CDR1 SGDLS, CDR2 YYNGEE. V gave up 0 bases and J gave up 7 bases, with 17 bases separating them. The CDR3 sequence is CASSVAVSQSGNTIYF. The CDR3 bases are TGTGCCAGCAGCGTAGCGGTCTCCCAGAGCGGGAACACCATATATTTT.

The chain links TRBV19 to TRBJ2-1; 11 nucleotides align to TRBD2. Germline V lookup: CDR1 LNHDA, CDR2 SQIVND (reference sequence). Trimming cost V 6 bases and J 8 bases; bases outside gene matches: 9. This CDR3 contains 15 residues. In DNA form, the CDR3 reads TGTGCCAGTAGCTTAGCGGGGGGGCCGGTTGATGAGCAGTTCTTC. Protein sequence: CASSLAGGPVDEQFF.

This clone was seen a few times. This chain uses TRBV6-1 with TRBJ1-4, with a possible D match to TRBD1 (6 bases). V dropped 3 bases and J dropped 10 bases, with 12 bases sitting between them. Germline CDR1 reads MNHNS; CDR2 reads SASEGT. The CDR3 loop spans 13 amino acids. Here the CDR3 DNA reads TGTGCCAGCAGTGAGACACAGGGAGTAAAACTGTTTTTT. The encoded protein is CASSETQGVKLFF.

V usage is TRBV30 and J usage is TRBJ1-2; possibly TRBD1 for D (5 bases). CDR1 is GTSNPN and CDR2 is SVGIG in the germline V gene (reference sequence). The length of the CDR3 is 15 residues. V dropped 0 bases and J dropped 4 bases, with 15 bases sitting between them. CDR3 sequence (DNA): TGTGCCTGGAGTGTACTAGCCAGGGCTGGCTATGGCTACACCTTC. This encodes CAWSVLARAGYGYTF.

The chain uses TRBV9 and TRBJ1-4; no reliable D call. V was pared by 5 bases and J by 0 bases, with 8 bases between. This CDR3 is 14 amino acids long. Looked up from germline, CDR1 is SGDLS and CDR2 is YYNGEE. The CDR3 DNA reads as TGTGCCAGCAGTCCTTTTCCAACTAATGAAAAACTGTTTTTT. This sequence encodes CASSPFPTNEKLFF.

This chain links TRBV30 with TRBJ2-4, with 11 bases that match TRBD2. The ends lost 0 bases at V and 1 base at J; junction bases unmatched: 8. The CDR3 is made up of 18 amino acids. Germline V gene lookup returns CDR1 GTSNPN and CDR2 SVGIG (reference sequence). CDR3 in DNA: TGTGCCTGGAGTGTAGCACTAGCGGGAGCCGGGGCCAAAAACATTCAGTACTTC. Translated: CAWSVALAGAGAKNIQYF.

V usage is TRBV19 and J usage is TRBJ2-7; a weak D match, TRBD2 (7 bases). V was clipped by 7 bases and J by 2 bases, with 21 bases between them. The V gene's germline CDR1 is LNHDA and CDR2 SQIVND (reference sequence). The CDR3 sequence is 16 residues long. The CDR3 sequence: CASTPGGSLGPYEQYF. The CDR3 DNA reads as TGTGCCAGTACCCCGGGGGGCTCTTTGGGTCCCTACGAGCAGTACTTC.

This chain uses TRBV5-5 with TRBJ1-4; D remains unclear. Germline lookup yields CDR1 SGHKS and CDR2 YYEKEE (reference sequence). Trimming shortened V by 0 bases and J by 3 bases, and 9 bases separated the two germline ends. This CDR3 contains 15 residues. CDR3 sequence (DNA): TGTGCCAGCAGCTTGGGTCCAGGCTCTAATGAAAAACTGTTTTTT. Translating it yields CASSLGPGSNEKLFF.

This clone was counted once. The chain combines TRBV29-1 with TRBJ1-2; D is ambiguous. V lost 6 bases to trimming and J lost 4 bases, with 18 bases between them. The germline V gene has CDR1 SQVTM and CDR2 ANQGSEA. This CDR3 has 14 residues. CDR3 protein: CSVSPPQVSYGYTF. The CDR3 nucleotides are TGCAGCGTGTCTCCTCCGCAGGTATCCTATGGCTACACCTTC.

A single count supports this clone. J is TRBJ1-1 and V is TRBV7-9; 9 bases line up with TRBD1. The germline CDR1 and CDR2 sequences are SEHNR and FQNEAQ (reference sequence). This CDR3 is built from 14 residues. V shed 5 bases and J 5 bases; nucleotides not matched to a gene: 6. Here the CDR3 reads CASSIRDRETEAFF. CDR3 DNA sequence: TGTGCCAGCAGCATCCGGGACAGGGAGACTGAAGCTTTCTTT.

V is TRBV28 and J is TRBJ2-1, with 10 bases that match TRBD2. The trim removed 4 bases at V and 6 bases at J, leaving 6 bases unmatched. Germline V gene lookup returns CDR1 MDHEN and CDR2 SYDVKM. CDR3 length: 15 amino acids. The CDR3 DNA reads TGTGCCAGCAGTTCAGCGGGAGGGCCGGGCAATGAGCAGTTCTTC. This encodes CASSSAGGPGNEQFF.

This clone has a handful of counts. This sequence joins TRBV28 and TRBJ2-5; TRBD1 is a possible D gene (6 bases). There are 13 residues in the CDR3. CDR1 MDHEN and CDR2 SYDVKM come from the germline V gene. Trimming took 3 bases from V and 5 from J, leaving 10 bases between them. CDR3 in DNA: TGTGCCAGCAGTTTCGCTGACAGGGAGACCCAGTACTTC. This encodes CASSFADRETQYF. Variable domain in full (rest from reference TRBV28 and TRBJ2-5): DVKVTQSSRYLVKRTGEKVFLECVQDMDHENMFWYRQDPGLGLRLIYFSYDVKMKEKGDIPEGYSVSREKKERFSLILESASTNQTSMYLCASSFADRETQYFGPGTRLLVL.

V usage is TRBV5-1 and J usage is TRBJ2-5, with 10 bases lining up with TRBD2. V shed 5 bases, J shed 1 base, and the junction held 8 bases outside the gene matches. Germline V gives CDR1 SGHRS, CDR2 YFSETQ. The CDR3 has 16 residues. CDR3 DNA sequence: TGCGCCAGCAGGGACTTTAGCGGGGGGACCCAAGAGACCCAGTACTTC. Residues: CASRDFSGGTQETQYF.